The clone carrying this T cell receptor (beta chain) was found once. The antigen is unknown. The sample originates from a study of T cell responses to AZD1222 COVID-19 vaccine. Broader study findings: Donors were largely white British and mainly female; clonal diversity was possibly underestimated. The number of AZD1222 recipients seropositive at baseline was only 6 or 7. Two AZD1222 doses significantly raised spike-specific TCR breadth and depth over controls.

Method: immunoSEQ multiplex PCR; TCRdb's copy keeps in-frame clones and lacks some. Altogether some 110,000 clones are present, 88% being singletons, with the ten largest covering less than 4%. V lost 4 bases, J lost 9 bases, and 10 bases lay in between. The CDR3 is 12 amino acids. Germline CDR1 reads SEHNR; CDR2 reads FQNEAQ (reference sequence). This TCR was sampled from an adult who received the AZD1222 COVID-19 vaccine. Sample: peripheral blood, taken 28 days after the second AZD1222 dose. The rearrangement joins TRBV7-9 to TRBJ2-4; unclear D gene. CDR3 amino acids: CASSSGIGIQYF. CDR3 nucleotide sequence: TGTGCCAGCAGCTCAGGTATCGGCATTCAGTACTTC.